This T cell receptor beta chain was observed in a study of control samples from healthy donors and cancer patients. Data came from immunoSEQ multiplex PCR; TCRdb stores just in-frame clones and leaves some out. The repertoire holds around 180,000 clones, 91% seen once, with approximately 2% in the top ten. The ends lost 8 bases at V and 4 bases at J; junction bases unmatched: 11. Looked up from germline, CDR1 is SQVTM and CDR2 is ANQGSEA. CDR3 length: 15 amino acids. V usage is TRBV29-1 and J usage is TRBJ2-1; 10 bases agree with TRBD2. The sample consisted of blood. The receptor's source is a middle-aged woman in good health. CDR3: CSFGTSGGAYNEQFF. In DNA form, the CDR3 reads TGCAGCTTTGGAACGAGCGGGGGGGCGTACAATGAGCAGTTCTTC.